The present T cell receptor beta chain was sequenced within a study of T cell responses to AZD1222 COVID-19 vaccine. Comments on this clone: What it binds is unknown.

Repertoires were generated with immunoSEQ multiplex PCR, while TCRdb's copy carries only in-frame clones and drops some. The sample carries 100,000 to 150,000 clones, about 85% recorded once. CDR1 is LGHNA, CDR2 YSLEER, per germline. The CDR3 extends over 15 amino acids. Trimming took off 0 bases at V and 2 bases at J, with 8 bases between the two ends. Whole-study results and caveats: Donors were chiefly white British, with a greater number of females, and clonal diversity was perhaps underestimated. At baseline, just 6 or 7 AZD1222 recipients tested seropositive. It was only after the peak T cell response that any repertoires were sampled.

This receptor was obtained from an adult in good health. This specimen consisted of peripheral blood, obtained on day 0 of AZD1222 vaccination. V is TRBV4-3 and J is TRBJ1-3; D gene ambiguous. Here the CDR3 reads CASSQDWRAGNTIYF. The CDR3 DNA is TGCGCCAGCAGCCAAGATTGGAGGGCTGGAAACACCATATATTTT.